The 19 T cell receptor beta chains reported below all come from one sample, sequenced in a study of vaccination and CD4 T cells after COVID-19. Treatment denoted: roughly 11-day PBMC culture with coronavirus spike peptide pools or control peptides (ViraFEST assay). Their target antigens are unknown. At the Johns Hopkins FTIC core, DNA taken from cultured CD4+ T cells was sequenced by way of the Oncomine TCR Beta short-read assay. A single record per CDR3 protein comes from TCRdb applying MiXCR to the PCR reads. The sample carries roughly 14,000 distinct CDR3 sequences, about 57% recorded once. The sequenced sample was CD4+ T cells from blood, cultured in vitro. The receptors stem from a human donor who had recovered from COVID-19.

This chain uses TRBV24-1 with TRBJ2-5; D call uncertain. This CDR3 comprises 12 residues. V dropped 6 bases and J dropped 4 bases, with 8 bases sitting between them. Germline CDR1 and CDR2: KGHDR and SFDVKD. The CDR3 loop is CATSTDLETQYF. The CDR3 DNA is TGTGCCACCAGTACCGACTTAGAGACCCAGTACTTC.

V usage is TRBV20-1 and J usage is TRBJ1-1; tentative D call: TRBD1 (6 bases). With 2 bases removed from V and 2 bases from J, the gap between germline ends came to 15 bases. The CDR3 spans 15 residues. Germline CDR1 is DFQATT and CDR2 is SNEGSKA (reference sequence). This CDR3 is CSARRGGKTNTEAFF. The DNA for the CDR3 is TGCAGTGCTAGAAGGGGGGGCAAAACTAACACTGAAGCTTTCTTT.

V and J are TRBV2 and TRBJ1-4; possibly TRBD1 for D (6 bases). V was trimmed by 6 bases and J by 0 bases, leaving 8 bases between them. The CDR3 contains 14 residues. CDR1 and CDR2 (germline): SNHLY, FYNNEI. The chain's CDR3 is CASSYRATNEKLFF. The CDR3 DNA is TGTGCCAGCAGCTACAGGGCAACTAATGAAAAACTGTTTTTT.

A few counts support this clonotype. The CDR3: CASSPGPSEAFF. CDR3 bases: TGTGCCAGCAGCCCAGGTCCTTCGGAAGCTTTCTTT. The chain combines TRBV9 with TRBJ1-1; D remains ambiguous. The CDR3 sequence is 12 residues long. Germline V lookup: CDR1 SGDLS, CDR2 YYNGEE. V was clipped by 4 bases and J by 8 bases, with 12 bases between them.

The CDR3 spells CASSPRTGGNIQYF. DNA for the CDR3: TGTGCCAGCAGCCCCCGGACAGGGGGAAACATTCAGTACTTC. The chain links TRBV7-2 to TRBJ2-4; 10 nucleotides line up with TRBD1. In germline, CDR1 is SGHTA, CDR2 FQGNSA. The V gene end was trimmed by 5 bases and the J gene end by 6 bases; junction bases not matched to a gene: 4. The CDR3 consists of 14 residues. Supplemented by reference TRBV7-2 and TRBJ2-4, the full variable domain reads GAGVSQSPSNKVTEKGKDVELRCDPISGHTALYWYRQSLGQGLEFLIYFQGNSAPDKSGLPSDRFSAERTGGSVSTLTIQRTQQEDSAVYLCASSPRTGGNIQYFGAGTRLSVL.

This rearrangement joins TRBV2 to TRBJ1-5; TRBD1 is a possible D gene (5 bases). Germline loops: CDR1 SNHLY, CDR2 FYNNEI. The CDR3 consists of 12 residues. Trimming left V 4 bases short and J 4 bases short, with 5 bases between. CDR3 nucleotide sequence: TGTGCCAGCAGTGGGGGGAATCAGCCCCAGCATTTT. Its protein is CASSGGNQPQHF.

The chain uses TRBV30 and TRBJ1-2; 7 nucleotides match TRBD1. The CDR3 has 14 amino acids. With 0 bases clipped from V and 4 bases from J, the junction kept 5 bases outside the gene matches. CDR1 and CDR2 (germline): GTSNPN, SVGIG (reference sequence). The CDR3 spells CAWSVKGTVYGYTF. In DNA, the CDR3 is TGTGCCTGGAGTGTCAAGGGGACAGTCTATGGCTACACCTTC.

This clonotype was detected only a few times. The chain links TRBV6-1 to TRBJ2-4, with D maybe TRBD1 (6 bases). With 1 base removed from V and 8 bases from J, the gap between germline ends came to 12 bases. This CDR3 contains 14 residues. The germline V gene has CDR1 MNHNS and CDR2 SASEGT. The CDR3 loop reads CASSEGGKGDIQYF. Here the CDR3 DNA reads TGTGCCAGCAGTGAAGGAGGGAAGGGGGACATTCAGTACTTC.

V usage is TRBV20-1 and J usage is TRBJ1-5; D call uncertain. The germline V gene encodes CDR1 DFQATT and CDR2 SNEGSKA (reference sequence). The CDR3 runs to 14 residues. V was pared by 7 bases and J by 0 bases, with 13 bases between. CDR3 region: CSVGDPYSNQPQHF. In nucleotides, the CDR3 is TGCAGTGTCGGGGATCCGTATAGCAATCAGCCCCAGCATTTT.

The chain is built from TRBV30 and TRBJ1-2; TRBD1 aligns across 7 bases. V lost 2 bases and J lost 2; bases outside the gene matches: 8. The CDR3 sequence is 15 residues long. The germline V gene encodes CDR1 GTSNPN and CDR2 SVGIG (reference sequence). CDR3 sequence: CAWSRGRDGNYGYTF. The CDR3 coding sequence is TGTGCCTGGAGTAGGGGGCGGGACGGAAACTATGGCTACACCTTC.

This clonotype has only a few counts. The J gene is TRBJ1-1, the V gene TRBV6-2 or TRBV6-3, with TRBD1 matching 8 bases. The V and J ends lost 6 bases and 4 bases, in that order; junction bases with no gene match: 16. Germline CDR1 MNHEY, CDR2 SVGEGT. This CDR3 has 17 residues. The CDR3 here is CASREGQVKAFGTEAFF. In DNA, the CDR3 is TGTGCCAGCAGGGAGGGACAGGTCAAGGCCTTTGGCACTGAAGCTTTCTTT.

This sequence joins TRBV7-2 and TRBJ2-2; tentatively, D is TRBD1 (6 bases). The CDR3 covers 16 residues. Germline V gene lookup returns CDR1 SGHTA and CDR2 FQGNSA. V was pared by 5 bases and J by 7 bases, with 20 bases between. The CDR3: CASSPNGGGIDGELFF. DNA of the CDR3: TGTGCCAGCAGCCCGAATGGGGGCGGAATTGACGGGGAGCTGTTTTTT.

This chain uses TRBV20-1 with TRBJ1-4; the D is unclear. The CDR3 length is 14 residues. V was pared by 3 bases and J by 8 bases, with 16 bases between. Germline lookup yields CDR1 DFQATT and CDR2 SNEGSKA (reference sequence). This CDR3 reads CSASEQRRGEKLFF. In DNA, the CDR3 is TGCAGTGCTAGTGAACAAAGGCGTGGGGAAAAACTGTTTTTT.

CDR3 nucleotides: TGTGCCAGCAGCTTGGGGCAGGGGCCCGCACAAGAGACCCAGTACTTC. Its translation is CASSLGQGPAQETQYF. This rearrangement joins TRBV5-4 to TRBJ2-5; weak D call: TRBD1 (6 bases). The germline V and J ends were trimmed by 0 bases and 2 bases, with 14 bases remaining between them. From germline, CDR1 is SGHNT and CDR2 YYREEE (reference sequence). The CDR3 contains 16 residues.

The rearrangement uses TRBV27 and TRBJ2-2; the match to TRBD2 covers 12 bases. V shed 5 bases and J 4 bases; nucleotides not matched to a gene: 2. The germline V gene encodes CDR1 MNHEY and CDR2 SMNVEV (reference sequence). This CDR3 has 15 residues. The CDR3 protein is CASSPLAGGTGELFF. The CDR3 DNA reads TGTGCCAGCAGTCCACTAGCGGGAGGCACCGGGGAGCTGTTTTTT.

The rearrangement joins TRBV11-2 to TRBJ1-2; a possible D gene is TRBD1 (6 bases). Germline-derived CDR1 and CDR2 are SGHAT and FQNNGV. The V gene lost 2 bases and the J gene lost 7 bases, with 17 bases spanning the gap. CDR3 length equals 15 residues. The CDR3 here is CASSLNREPRGGYTF. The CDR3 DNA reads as TGTGCCAGCAGCTTAAACCGGGAGCCCAGGGGTGGCTACACCTTC. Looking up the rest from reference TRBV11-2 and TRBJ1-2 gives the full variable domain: EAGVAQSPRYKIIEKRQSVAFWCNPISGHATLYWYQQILGQGPKLLIQFQNNGVVDDSQLPKDRFSAERLKGVDSTLKIQPAKLEDSAVYLCASSLNREPRGGYTFGSGTRLTVV.

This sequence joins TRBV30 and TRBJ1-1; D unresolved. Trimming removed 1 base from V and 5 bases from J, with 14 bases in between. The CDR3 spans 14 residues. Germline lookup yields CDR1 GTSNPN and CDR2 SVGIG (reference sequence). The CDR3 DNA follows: TGTGCCTGGAGTGACGAGCGGGGTTTTACTGAAGCTTTCTTT. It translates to CAWSDERGFTEAFF.

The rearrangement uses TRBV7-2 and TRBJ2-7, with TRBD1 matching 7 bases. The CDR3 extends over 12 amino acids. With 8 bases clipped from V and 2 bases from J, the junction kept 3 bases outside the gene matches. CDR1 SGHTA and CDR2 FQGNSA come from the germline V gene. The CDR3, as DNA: TGTGCCAGCGGGACAGTAACCTACGAGCAGTACTTC. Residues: CASGTVTYEQYF.

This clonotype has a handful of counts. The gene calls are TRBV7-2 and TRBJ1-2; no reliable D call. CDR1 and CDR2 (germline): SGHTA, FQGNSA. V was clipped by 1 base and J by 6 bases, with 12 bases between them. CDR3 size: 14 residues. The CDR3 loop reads CASSLGPANDGYTF. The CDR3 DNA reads TGTGCCAGCAGCTTAGGCCCAGCCAATGATGGCTACACCTTC.